This TCR beta chain was sequenced for a study of T cell responses to AZD1222 COVID-19 vaccine. The germline V gene has CDR1 SGDLS and CDR2 YYNGEE. The CDR3 has 13 residues. V was trimmed by 4 bases and J by 2 bases, leaving 8 bases between them. The assay was immunoSEQ multiplex PCR, and TCRdb's table has in-frame clones only and misses some. The repertoire consists of 150,000 to 200,000 clones, with over 90% occurring once and the leading ten covering more than 1.5%. The starting material was peripheral blood, obtained 28 days after the second AZD1222 dose. The rearrangement uses TRBV9 and TRBJ2-3, with D hard to call. This sequence was found in an adult who received the AZD1222 COVID-19 vaccine. The DNA for the CDR3 is TGTGCCAGCAGCCCGACTGCCACAGATACGCAGTATTTT. It yields the protein CASSPTATDTQYF.